The T cell receptor beta chain under discussion was sequenced for a study of monozygotic twins with inflammatory bowel disease. The CDR3 loop spans 14 amino acids. CDR1 and CDR2 from the germline V gene are PRHDT and FYEKMQ (reference sequence). Samples each yielded cDNA through eight separate reactions. One entry per CDR3 protein, without DNA, is what TCRdb gives after re-calling the 5' RACE reads. Recorded for this sample: nearly 450,000 distinct CDR3 sequences. The chain employs TRBV13 and TRBJ2-7; TCRdb designates TRBD2, a call that cannot be tested without DNA. The specimen sequenced was blood. The sequence was obtained from a human donor with ulcerative colitis or Crohn's disease, or a healthy co-twin of an affected twin (not recorded which). The CDR3 spells CASSYGGPSYEQYF.